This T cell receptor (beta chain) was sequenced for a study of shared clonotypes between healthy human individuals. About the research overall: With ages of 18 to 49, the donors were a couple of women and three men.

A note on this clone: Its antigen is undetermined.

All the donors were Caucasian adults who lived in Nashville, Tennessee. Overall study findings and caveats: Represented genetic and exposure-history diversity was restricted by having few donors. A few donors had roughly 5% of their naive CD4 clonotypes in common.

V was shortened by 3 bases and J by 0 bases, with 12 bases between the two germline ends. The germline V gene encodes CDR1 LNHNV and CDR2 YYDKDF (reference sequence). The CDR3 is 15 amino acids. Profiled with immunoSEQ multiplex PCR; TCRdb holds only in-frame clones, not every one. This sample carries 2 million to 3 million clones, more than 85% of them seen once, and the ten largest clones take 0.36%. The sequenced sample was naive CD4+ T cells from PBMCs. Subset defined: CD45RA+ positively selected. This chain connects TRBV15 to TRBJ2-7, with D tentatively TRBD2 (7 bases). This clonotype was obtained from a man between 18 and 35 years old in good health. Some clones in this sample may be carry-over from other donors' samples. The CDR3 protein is CATSRWGGTSYEQYF. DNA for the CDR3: TGTGCCACCAGCAGGTGGGGGGGCACCTCCTACGAGCAGTACTTC.